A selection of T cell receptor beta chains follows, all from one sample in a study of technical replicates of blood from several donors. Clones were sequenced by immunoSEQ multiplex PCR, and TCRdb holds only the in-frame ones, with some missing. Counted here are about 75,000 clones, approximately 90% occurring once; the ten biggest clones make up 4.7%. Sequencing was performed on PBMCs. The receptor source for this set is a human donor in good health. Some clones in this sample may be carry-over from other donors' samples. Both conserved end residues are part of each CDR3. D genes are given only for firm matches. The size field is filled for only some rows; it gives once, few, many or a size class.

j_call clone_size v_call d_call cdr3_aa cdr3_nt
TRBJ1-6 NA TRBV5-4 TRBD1 CASSFKLPGQGSSYNSPLHF TGTGCCAGCAGCTTTAAGCTTCCAGGACAGGGAAGTTCATATAATTCACCCCTCCACTTT
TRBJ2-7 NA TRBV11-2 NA CASSLVRSGYEQYF TGTGCCAGCAGCTTAGTTAGGTCGGGGTACGAGCAGTACTTC
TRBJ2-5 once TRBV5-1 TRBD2 CASSKAGGPQETQYF TGCGCCAGCAGCAAAGCGGGGGGGCCCCAAGAGACCCAGTACTTC
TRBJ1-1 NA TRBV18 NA CASSPNRDGEAFF TGTGCCAGCTCACCTAACAGAGACGGTGAAGCTTTCTTT
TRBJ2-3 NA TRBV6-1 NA CASSEARGSLGDTQYF TGTGCCAGCAGTGAAGCGAGGGGGTCTCTGGGAGATACGCAGTATTTT
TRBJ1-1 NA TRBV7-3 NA CASSSLRNTEAFF TGTGCCAGCAGCTCCTTGAGGAACACTGAAGCTTTCTTT
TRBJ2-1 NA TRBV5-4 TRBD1 CASSNRQGAYNEQFF TGTGCCAGCAGCAACCGGCAGGGGGCCTACAATGAGCAGTTCTTC
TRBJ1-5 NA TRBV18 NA CASSLNPSQPQHF TGTGCCAGCTCACTTAACCCGAGTCAGCCCCAGCATTTT
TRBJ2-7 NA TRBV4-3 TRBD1 CASSLDRVYEQYF TGCGCCAGCAGCCTGGACAGGGTCTACGAGCAGTACTTC
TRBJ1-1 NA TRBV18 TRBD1 CASSPRTGPNTEAFF TGTGCCAGCTCACCTAGGACAGGGCCGAACACTGAAGCTTTCTTT
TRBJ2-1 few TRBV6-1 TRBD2 CASSEASGATTLF TGTGCCAGCAGTGAAGCTAGCGGGGCCACTACACTCTTC
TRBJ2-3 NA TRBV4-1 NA CASSQGLEADTQYF TGCGCCAGCAGCCAAGGACTAGAGGCAGATACGCAGTATTTT
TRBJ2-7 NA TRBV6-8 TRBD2 CASSRLAGDGEQYF TGTGCCAGCAGTAGACTAGCGGGAGATGGCGAGCAGTACTTC
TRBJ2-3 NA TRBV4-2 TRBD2 CASSQVSAGGSTDTQYF TGTGCCAGCAGCCAAGTCAGCGCGGGAGGGAGCACAGATACGCAGTATTTT
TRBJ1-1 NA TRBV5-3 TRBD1 CARSLGWTGIPNTEAFF TGTGCCAGAAGCTTGGGTTGGACAGGGATACCGAACACTGAAGCTTTCTTT
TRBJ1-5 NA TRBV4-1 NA CASSQDLEERGNQPQHF TGCGCCAGCAGCCAAGATCTTGAAGAACGGGGCAATCAGCCCCAGCATTTT
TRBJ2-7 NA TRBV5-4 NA CASSTTRSEQYF TGTGCCAGCAGCACTACTAGGTCCGAGCAGTACTTC
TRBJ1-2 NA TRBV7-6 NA CASSPDSFYGYTF TGTGCCAGCAGCCCAGACAGTTTTTATGGCTACACCTTC
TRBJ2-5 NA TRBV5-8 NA CASSSTDRIETQYF TGTGCCAGCAGCTCAACTGACAGGATTGAGACCCAGTACTTC
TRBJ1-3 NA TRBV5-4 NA CASSSPGGGARGNTIYF TGTGCCAGCAGCTCCCCCGGGGGAGGGGCGCGTGGAAACACCATATATTTT
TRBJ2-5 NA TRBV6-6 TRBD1 CASSSTGGSWETQYF TGTGCCAGCAGTTCGACAGGGGGCTCTTGGGAGACCCAGTACTTC
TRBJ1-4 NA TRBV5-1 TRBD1 CASSAGQGRWEKLFF TGCGCCAGCAGCGCTGGACAGGGTAGATGGGAAAAACTGTTTTTT
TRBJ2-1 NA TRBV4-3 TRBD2 CASSQDRSGGGNEQFF TGCGCCAGCAGCCAAGATAGGTCTGGGGGGGGCAATGAGCAGTTCTTC
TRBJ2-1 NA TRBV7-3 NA CASSRGKYNEQFF TGTGCCAGCAGCAGGGGGAAGTACAATGAGCAGTTCTTC